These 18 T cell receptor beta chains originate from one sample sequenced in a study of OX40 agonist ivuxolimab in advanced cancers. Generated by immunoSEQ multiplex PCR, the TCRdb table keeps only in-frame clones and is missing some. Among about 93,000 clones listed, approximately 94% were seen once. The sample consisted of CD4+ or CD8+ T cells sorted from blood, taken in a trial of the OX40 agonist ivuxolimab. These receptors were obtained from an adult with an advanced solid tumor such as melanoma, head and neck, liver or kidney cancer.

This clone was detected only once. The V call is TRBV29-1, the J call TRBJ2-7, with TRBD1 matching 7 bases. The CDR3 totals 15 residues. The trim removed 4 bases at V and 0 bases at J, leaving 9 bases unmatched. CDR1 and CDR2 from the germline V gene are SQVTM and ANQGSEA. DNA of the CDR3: TGCAGCGTTGCCTTGACAGGGAAAGTCTCCTACGAGCAGTACTTC. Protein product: CSVALTGKVSYEQYF.

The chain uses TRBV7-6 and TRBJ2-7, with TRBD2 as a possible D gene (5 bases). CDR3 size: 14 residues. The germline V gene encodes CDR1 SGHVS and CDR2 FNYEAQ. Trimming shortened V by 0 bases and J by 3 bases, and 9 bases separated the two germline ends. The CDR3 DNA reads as TGTGCCAGCAGCTTAGCTCAGGCGGGCTACGAGCAGTACTTC. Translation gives CASSLAQAGYEQYF.

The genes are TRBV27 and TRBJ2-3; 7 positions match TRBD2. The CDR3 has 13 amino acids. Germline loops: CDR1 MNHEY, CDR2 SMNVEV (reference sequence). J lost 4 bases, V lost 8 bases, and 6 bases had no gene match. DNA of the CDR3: TGTGCCAGCTATGGACTAGGCCCAGATACGCAGTATTTT. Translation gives CASYGLGPDTQYF.

The CDR3 region is CASYIHRGGDEKLFF. The CDR3 DNA reads TGTGCCAGCTATATCCACAGGGGAGGAGATGAAAAACTGTTTTTT. The chain couples TRBV6-6 to TRBJ1-4; TRBD1 aligns across 7 bases. The CDR3 sequence is 15 residues long. Germline CDR1 and CDR2: MNHNY and SVGAGI (reference sequence). V was clipped by 8 bases and J by 6 bases; unmatched bases: 12.

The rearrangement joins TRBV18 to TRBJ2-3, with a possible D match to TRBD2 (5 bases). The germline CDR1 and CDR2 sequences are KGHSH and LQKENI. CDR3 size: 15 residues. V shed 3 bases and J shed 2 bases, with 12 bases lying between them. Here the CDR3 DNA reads TGTGCCAGCTCACCGGAGGACCCAGTCACAGATACGCAGTATTTT. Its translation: CASSPEDPVTDTQYF.

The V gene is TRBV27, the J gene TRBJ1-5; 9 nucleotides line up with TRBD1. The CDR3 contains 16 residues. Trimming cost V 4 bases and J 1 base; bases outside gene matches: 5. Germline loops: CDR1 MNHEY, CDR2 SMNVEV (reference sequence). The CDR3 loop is CASSSGQGRSNQPQHF. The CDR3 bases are TGTGCCAGCAGTTCGGGACAGGGACGAAGCAATCAGCCCCAGCATTTT.

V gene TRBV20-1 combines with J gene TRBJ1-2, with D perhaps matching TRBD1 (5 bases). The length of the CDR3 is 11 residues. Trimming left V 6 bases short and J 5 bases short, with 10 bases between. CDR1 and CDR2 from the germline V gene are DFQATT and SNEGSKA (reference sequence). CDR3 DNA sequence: TGCAGTGCCCTGGGGGTTTATGGCTACACCTTC. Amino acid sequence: CSALGVYGYTF.

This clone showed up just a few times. CDR3 sequence (DNA): TGTGCCAGCACCGCCTGGGGCAATCAGCCCCAGCATTTT. Translation gives CASTAWGNQPQHF. The chain couples TRBV6-1 to TRBJ1-5; D remains ambiguous. Per the germline V gene, CDR1 is MNHNS and CDR2 is SASEGT. The CDR3 runs to 13 residues. V gave up 7 bases and J gave up 2 bases, with 9 bases separating them.

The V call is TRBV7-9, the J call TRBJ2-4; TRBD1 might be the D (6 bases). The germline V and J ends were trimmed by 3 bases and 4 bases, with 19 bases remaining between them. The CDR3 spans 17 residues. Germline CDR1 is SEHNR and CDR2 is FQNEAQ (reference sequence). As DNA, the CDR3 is TGTGCCAGCAGCTTTCTGCCCGCAGGGGCTATGAAAAACATTCAGTACTTC. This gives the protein CASSFLPAGAMKNIQYF.

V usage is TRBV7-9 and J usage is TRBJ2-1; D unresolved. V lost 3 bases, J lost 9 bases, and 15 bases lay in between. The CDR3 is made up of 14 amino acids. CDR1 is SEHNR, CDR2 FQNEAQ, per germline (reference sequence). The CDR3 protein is CASSFPGSFGEQFF. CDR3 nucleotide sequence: TGTGCCAGCAGCTTCCCCGGTAGTTTTGGTGAGCAGTTCTTC.

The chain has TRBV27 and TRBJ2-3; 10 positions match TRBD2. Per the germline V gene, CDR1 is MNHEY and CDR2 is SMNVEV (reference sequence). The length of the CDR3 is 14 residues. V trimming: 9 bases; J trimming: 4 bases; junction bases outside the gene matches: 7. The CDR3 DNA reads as TGTGCCAGTCAGCGGGAGGGCTGGGCAGATACGCAGTATTTT. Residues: CASQREGWADTQYF.

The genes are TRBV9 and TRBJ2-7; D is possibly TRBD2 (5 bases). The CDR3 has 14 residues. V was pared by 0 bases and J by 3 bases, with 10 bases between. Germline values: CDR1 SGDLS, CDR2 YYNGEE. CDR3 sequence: CASSVGFGVYEQYF. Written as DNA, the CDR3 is TGTGCCAGCAGCGTAGGGTTCGGGGTCTACGAGCAGTACTTC.

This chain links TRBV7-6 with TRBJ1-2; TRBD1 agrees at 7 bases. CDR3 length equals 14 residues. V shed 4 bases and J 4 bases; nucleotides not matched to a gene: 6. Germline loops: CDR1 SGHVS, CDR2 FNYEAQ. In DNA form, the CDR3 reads TGTGCCAGCAGCTCTAACAGGGGAGCCTATGGCTACACCTTC. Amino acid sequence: CASSSNRGAYGYTF.

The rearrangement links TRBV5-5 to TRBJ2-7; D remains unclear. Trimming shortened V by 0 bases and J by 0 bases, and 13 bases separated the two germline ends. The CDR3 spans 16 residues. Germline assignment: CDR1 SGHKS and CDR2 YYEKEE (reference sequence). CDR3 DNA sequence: TGTGCCAGCAGCTTGGCGGGCCCTGAAAGCTCCTACGAGCAGTACTTC. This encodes CASSLAGPESSYEQYF.

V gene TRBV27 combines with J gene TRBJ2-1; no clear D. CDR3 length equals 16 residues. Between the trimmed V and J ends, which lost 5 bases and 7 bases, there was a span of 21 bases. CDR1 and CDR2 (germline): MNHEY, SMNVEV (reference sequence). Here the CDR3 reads CASSPWLVVSVNEQFF. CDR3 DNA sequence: TGTGCCAGCAGTCCCTGGCTAGTAGTTAGTGTGAATGAGCAGTTCTTC.

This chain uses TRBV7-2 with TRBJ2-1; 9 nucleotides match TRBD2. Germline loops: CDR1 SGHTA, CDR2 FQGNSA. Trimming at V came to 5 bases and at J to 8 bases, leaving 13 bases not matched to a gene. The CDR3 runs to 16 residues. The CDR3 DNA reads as TGTGCCAGCAGCCCGGCGGGGCGGGGGGGCTCCCATGAGCAGTTCTTC. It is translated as CASSPAGRGGSHEQFF.

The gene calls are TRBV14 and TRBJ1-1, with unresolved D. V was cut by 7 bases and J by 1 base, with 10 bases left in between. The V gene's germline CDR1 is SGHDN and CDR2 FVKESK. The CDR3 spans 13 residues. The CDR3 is CASKGGENTEAFF. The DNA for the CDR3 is TGTGCCAGCAAGGGCGGGGAGAACACTGAAGCTTTCTTT.

The chain's CDR3 is CASSLNGDTQYF. The CDR3 bases are TGTGCCAGCAGCTTAAACGGTGATACGCAGTATTTT. V is TRBV7-9 and J is TRBJ2-3; no definite D call. V was pared by 2 bases and J by 6 bases, with 6 bases between. The CDR3 sequence is 12 residues long. The V gene's germline CDR1 is SEHNR and CDR2 FQNEAQ (reference sequence).